This T cell receptor beta chain was sequenced for a study of low-dose radiotherapy and immunotherapy resistance in tumors. This clonotype has ten or more counts. Alpha- and beta-chain coverage of first-strand cDNA came from TRAV- and TRBV-specific primers. For amplifying TCRs, the PCR ran for 15 to 20 cycles with Phusion, which was used together with a constant-region primer and the adapter on the V primers. TCRdb redid the calling of the reads with MiXCR, one entry per CDR3 protein. The sample includes more than 90,000 distinct CDR3 sequences, around 20% of them seen just once. Regarding time point: after trial treatment. Treatment given: LDRT plus nivolumab, ipilimumab, low-dose cyclophosphamide and aspirin (RACIN trial). This material consisted of PBMCs, taken after low-dose radiotherapy plus immunotherapy. This TCR was recovered from a male donor with prostate cancer.

The CDR3 DNA follows: TGTGCCAGCAGTTCTCACATAACCCTCCACTTT. Encoded protein: CASSSHITLHF. The chain is built from TRBV12-3 or TRBV12-4 and TRBJ1-6; no clear D gene. The CDR3 extends over 11 amino acids. The V end lost 4 bases, the J end lost 14 bases, and 9 bases lay between the germline ends.